This TCR beta chain was recovered during a study of blood T cell repertoires in COVID-19. About the study: The samples span acute and convalescent COVID-19 from the United States, Italy and Spain. From T cells, B-cell-depleted T cells, or PBMCs came the material, which was cDNA or gDNA.

The CDR3 runs to 15 residues. The ends lost 1 base at V and 5 bases at J; junction bases unmatched: 8. Germline V CDR1 and CDR2: SGHRS, YFSETQ. In the original analysis: Amplified reference gene primers provided the basis for estimating nucleated cell counts. Generated by immunoSEQ multiplex PCR, the TCRdb table keeps only in-frame clones and is missing some. V and J calls and clone size are copied from that table; D and trimming were computed from the DNA. The sample lists some 120,000 clones; approximately 82% were seen once. Sequences were obtained from peripheral blood. This receptor was taken from a man in his 70s with active or convalescent COVID-19. This chain uses TRBV5-1 with TRBJ2-7, with TRBD1 matching over 8 bases. The CDR3 sequence is CASSLSGQAGDEQYF. CDR3 in DNA: TGCGCCAGCAGCTTGTCGGGACAGGCTGGGGACGAGCAGTACTTC. The full variable domain, its missing parts supplied by reference TRBV5-1 and TRBJ2-7, is KAGVTQTPRYLIKTRGQQVTLSCSPISGHRSVSWYQQTPGQGLQFLFEYFSETQRNKGNFPGRFSGRQFSNSRSEMNVSTLELGDSALYLCASSLSGQAGDEQYFGPGTRLTVT.